One sample yielded the 21 T cell receptor beta chains listed below, sequenced in a study of T cell responses to AZD1222 COVID-19 vaccine. Data came from immunoSEQ multiplex PCR; TCRdb stores just in-frame clones and leaves some out. The sample lists tens of thousands of clones; 65% to 90% were seen once. This specimen was peripheral blood, taken on day 0 of AZD1222 vaccination. Every receptor here comes from an adult in good health.

This clone has just a few counts. This chain connects TRBV21-1 to TRBJ1-5. TRBV21-1 is flagged as a pseudogene. The CDR3 totals 15 residues. The CDR3 region has the DNA TGTGCCAGCAGCTTCGGGGGGCTGGGGGATCAGCCCCAGCATTTT. Translated, it gives CASSFGGLGDQPQHF.

The count of this clone is one. CDR3 nucleotide sequence: TGTGCTAGTGGCTCCCGGACTAGCGGGGAGAGCTCCTACAATGAGCAGTTCTTC. Its protein is CASGSRTSGESSYNEQFF. The V gene is TRBV12-5, the J gene TRBJ2-1; 12 bases are a match to TRBD2. The germline gives CDR1 LGHNT, CDR2 FRNRAP. The CDR3 has 18 residues. V was clipped by 6 bases and J by 0 bases; unmatched bases: 9.

The chain employs TRBV3-1 (or the pseudogene TRBV3-2) and TRBJ2-3; possibly TRBD1 or TRBD2 for D (7 bases each). V gave up 4 bases and J gave up 0 bases, with 17 bases separating them. From germline, CDR1 is LGHDT and CDR2 YNNKEL (reference sequence). The CDR3 consists of 17 residues. CDR3 DNA: TGTGCCAGCAGCCTATACCGACAGGGAGGGAGCACAGATACGCAGTATTTT. Translation: CASSLYRQGGSTDTQYF.

The CDR3 DNA sequence: TGCAGTGCTAGTTCCCTAGCGACCGGGGAGCTGTTTTTT. Residues: CSASSLATGELFF. J is TRBJ2-2 and V is TRBV20-1, with TRBD2 as a possible D gene (6 bases). V lost 3 bases and J 5 bases, leaving 10 bases between the germline ends. Germline V gene sequence: CDR1 DFQATT, CDR2 SNEGSKA (reference sequence). CDR3 size: 13 residues.

This chain joins TRBV4-2 and TRBJ1-1; no reliable D call. This CDR3 comprises 14 residues. V lost 4 bases to trimming and J lost 14 bases, with 23 bases between them. CDR1 is LGHNA, CDR2 YNFKEQ, per germline. DNA of the CDR3: TGTGCCAGCAGCCCCGAGGTTGTCGGGCAGCGGCCGTTCTTT. Protein product: CASSPEVVGQRPFF.

This chain uses TRBV3-1 (or the pseudogene TRBV3-2) with TRBJ1-1; 10 bases map to TRBD1. This CDR3 contains 17 residues. Germline V gene sequence: CDR1 LGHDT, CDR2 YNNKEL (reference sequence). With 4 bases clipped from V and 0 bases from J, the junction kept 8 bases outside the gene matches. CDR3 residues: CASSRTDRGRVNTEAFF. In nucleotides, the CDR3 is TGTGCCAGCAGCCGAACAGACAGGGGGCGCGTGAACACTGAAGCTTTCTTT.

The chain joins TRBV19 to TRBJ2-3; 8 nucleotides align to TRBD2. Germline V gives CDR1 LNHDA, CDR2 SQIVND (reference sequence). After removal of 6 bases from V and 4 bases from J, the junction contained 9 bases not matched to a gene. The length of the CDR3 is 15 residues. DNA for the CDR3: TGTGCCAGTAGGAGGGGACTAGATAACGCAGATACGCAGTATTTT. It is translated as CASRRGLDNADTQYF. The variable domain in full, completed from reference TRBV19 and TRBJ2-3, reads DGGITQSPKYLFRKEGQNVTLSCEQNLNHDAMYWYRQDPGQGLRLIYYSQIVNDFQKGDIAEGYSVSREKKESFPLTVTSAQKNPTAFYLCASRRGLDNADTQYFGPGTRLTVL.

The chain combines TRBV7-2 with TRBJ2-1; D is perhaps TRBD2 (6 bases). Germline V gene lookup returns CDR1 SGHTA and CDR2 FQGNSA. Trimming left V 5 bases short and J 7 bases short, with 15 bases between. The CDR3 runs 14 residues. The CDR3 region has the DNA TGTGCCAGCAGCCAGTCCGGGACTCAGAATGAGCAGTTCTTC. Translation: CASSQSGTQNEQFF. Drawing the rest from reference TRBV7-2 and TRBJ2-1, the complete variable domain is GAGVSQSPSNKVTEKGKDVELRCDPISGHTALYWYRQSLGQGLEFLIYFQGNSAPDKSGLPSDRFSAERTGGSVSTLTIQRTQQEDSAVYLCASSQSGTQNEQFFGPGTRLTVL.

The chain combines TRBV9 with TRBJ2-2; D ambiguous. Trimming stripped 0 bases from V and 1 base from J, with 10 bases between. The CDR3 runs to 16 residues. Looked up from germline, CDR1 is SGDLS and CDR2 is YYNGEE. CDR3: CASSVAGALNTGELFF. CDR3 nucleotide sequence: TGTGCCAGCAGCGTAGCCGGAGCGCTGAACACCGGGGAGCTGTTTTTT.

The V call is TRBV7-9, the J call TRBJ2-1; D is unclear. The germline V gene has CDR1 SEHNR and CDR2 FQNEAQ (reference sequence). V lost 1 base and J 3 bases, leaving 7 bases between the germline ends. The length of the CDR3 is 14 residues. The CDR3 DNA follows: TGTGCCAGCAGCTTAGGTTCCGGCTACAATGAGCAGTTCTTC. Its protein product is CASSLGSGYNEQFF.

In this sample, this clone turned up a few times. This chain uses TRBV20-1 with TRBJ1-1; D is undetermined. CDR1 and CDR2 (germline): DFQATT, SNEGSKA (reference sequence). V was cut by 3 bases and J by 2 bases, with 16 bases left in between. The CDR3 has 15 residues. Here the CDR3 DNA reads TGCAGTGCTAGTCCCGGGTCAGTAATCAACACTGAAGCTTTCTTT. Translated: CSASPGSVINTEAFF.

The rearrangement uses TRBV10-1 and TRBJ2-7; 8 bases are shared with TRBD1. Per the germline V gene, CDR1 is WNHNN and CDR2 is SYGVQD (reference sequence). V shed 6 bases, J shed 4 bases, and the junction held 8 bases outside the gene matches. The CDR3 is made up of 14 amino acids. This CDR3 is CASSLSGQVYEQYF. In DNA, the CDR3 is TGCGCCAGCAGCCTCTCGGGACAGGTATACGAGCAGTACTTC.

The rearrangement links TRBV3-1 (or the pseudogene TRBV3-2) to TRBJ2-2, with D perhaps matching TRBD1 (5 bases). This CDR3 contains 14 residues. From germline, CDR1 is LGHDT and CDR2 YNNKEL (reference sequence). V lost 4 bases, J lost 1 base, and 7 bases lay in between. The CDR3 coding sequence is TGTGCCAGCAGCCGAACAGGGAACACCGGGGAGCTGTTTTTT. Translating gives CASSRTGNTGELFF.

This clone appeared once. This chain joins TRBV27 and TRBJ1-5, with D tentatively TRBD1 (5 bases). In germline, CDR1 is MNHEY, CDR2 SMNVEV (reference sequence). V was pared by 3 bases and J by 3 bases, with 9 bases between. CDR3 length equals 14 residues. The CDR3 spells CASSFLRDNQPQHF. The CDR3 coding sequence is TGTGCCAGCAGTTTCCTCAGGGACAATCAGCCCCAGCATTTT.

The chain employs TRBV7-2 and TRBJ1-2; D perhaps matches TRBD1 (5 bases). V was pared by 3 bases and J by 7 bases, with 15 bases between. This CDR3 contains 14 residues. Germline-derived CDR1 and CDR2 are SGHTA and FQGNSA. The chain's CDR3 is CASSFIGAQGGYTF. DNA of the CDR3: TGTGCCAGCAGCTTTATCGGGGCGCAGGGTGGCTACACCTTC.

The genes are TRBV6-5 and TRBJ1-1; D gene unclear. CDR1 MNHEY and CDR2 SVGAGI come from the germline V gene. The V end was cut by 7 bases, the J end by 1 base, with 10 bases between. CDR3 length: 13 residues. In DNA form, the CDR3 reads TGTGCCAGCAAATATAATAGGAACACTGAAGCTTTCTTT. Its translation: CASKYNRNTEAFF.

This clone was detected a few times. The rearrangement uses TRBV3-1 (or the pseudogene TRBV3-2) and TRBJ2-3; the match to TRBD2 covers 7 bases. Germline CDR1 and CDR2: LGHDT and YNNKEL (reference sequence). The CDR3 totals 20 residues. V was pared by 4 bases and J by 0 bases, with 19 bases of the junction left unmatched. CDR3 DNA sequence: TGTGCCAGCAGCCTCCTCTCTTTTGGCGGGAGTCCTACTAGCACAGATACGCAGTATTTT. Encoded protein: CASSLLSFGGSPTSTDTQYF.

The chain has TRBV10-3 and TRBJ2-7; D gene uncertain. V was trimmed by 8 bases and J by 3 bases, leaving 8 bases between them. CDR1 is ENHRY, CDR2 SYGVKD, per germline. The CDR3 has 11 residues. The CDR3 loop reads CAISPDYEQYF. The CDR3 region has the DNA TGTGCCATCTCCCCGGACTACGAGCAGTACTTC.

This chain joins TRBV29-1 and TRBJ2-2, with 14 bases identical to TRBD2. J lost 6 bases, V lost 4 bases, and 1 base had no gene match. The CDR3 is made up of 14 amino acids. Germline CDR1 SQVTM, CDR2 ANQGSEA. The CDR3 sequence is CSVATSGGAGELFF. CDR3 nucleotide sequence: TGCAGCGTTGCGACTAGCGGGGGGGCCGGGGAGCTGTTTTTT.

The chain recombines TRBV15 with TRBJ1-4, with D perhaps TRBD1 (5 bases). CDR1 is LNHNV and CDR2 is YYDKDF in the germline V gene (reference sequence). Between the trimmed V and J ends, which lost 2 bases and 0 bases, there was a span of 7 bases. The CDR3 consists of 15 residues. CDR3 nucleotides: TGTGCCACCAGCAGACAGGGTGCAACTAATGAAAAACTGTTTTTT. Amino acids: CATSRQGATNEKLFF.

This clone came up once. The chain combines TRBV2 with TRBJ2-5, with 7 bases lining up with TRBD2. The CDR3 spans 13 residues. V lost 7 bases, J lost 2 bases, and 4 bases stayed unmatched. CDR1 is SNHLY and CDR2 is FYNNEI in the germline V gene. The CDR3 DNA reads TGTGCCAGCATAGCGGGTCGTCAAGAGACCCAGTACTTC. It is translated as CASIAGRQETQYF.